This T cell receptor beta chain was recorded in a study of shared clonotypes between healthy human individuals. Turning to the study itself: Per donor, CD8 memory used one plate, CD8 naive used two, CD4 memory used three and CD4 naive used three.

TCRdb's copy holds only in-frame clones and misses some; the assay was immunoSEQ multiplex PCR. The sample records around 2,000,000 clones, 85% to 95% being singletons. Terminally differentiated effector memory CD45RA+ cells were excluded from the naive CD8 cells, which were CD45RO-negative and positively selected for CCR7. The ends were cut back, 3 bases at V and 3 bases at J, with 10 bases in the middle. The CDR3 has 14 residues. Germline CDR1 and CDR2: SGDLS and YYNGEE. The origin of this receptor is a man between 18 and 29 years old in good health. Some clones in this sample may be carry-over from other donors' samples. The specimen was naive CD8+ T cells from PBMCs. The chain joins TRBV9 to TRBJ1-5; possible D gene TRBD1, 5 bases. DNA for the CDR3: TGTGCCAGCAGCGCAACAGGTCTCAATCAGCCCCAGCATTTT. As protein: CASSATGLNQPQHF. Drawing the rest from reference TRBV9 and TRBJ1-5, the complete variable domain is DSGVTQTPKHLITATGQRVTLRCSPRSGDLSVYWYQQSLDQGLQFLIQYYNGEERAKGNILERFSAQQFPDLHSELNLSSLELGDSALYFCASSATGLNQPQHFGDGTRLSIL.